This entry lists 17 T cell receptor beta chains sequenced from one sample in a study of cytomegalovirus exposure and HLA in healthy donors. Primers included in the PCR were 60 Vbeta and 13 Jbeta primers. Here immunoSEQ multiplex PCR was the method, and the copy in TCRdb shows in-frame clones only, minus some. The sample includes fewer than 350,000 clones, roughly 90% of them seen just once. The specimen was PBMCs. All receptors derive from a woman in her late teens or twenties in good health and CMV-seronegative.

This chain joins TRBV9 and TRBJ2-3, with a possible D match to TRBD2 (6 bases). Germline V lookup: CDR1 SGDLS, CDR2 YYNGEE. The CDR3 runs 17 residues. V lost 4 bases, J lost 0 bases, and 18 bases lay in between. The CDR3 DNA follows: TGTGCCAGCAGCCCCCTGGGACTTTTAGTAAGCACAGATACGCAGTATTTT. Its protein product is CASSPLGLLVSTDTQYF.

The chain recombines TRBV4-1 with TRBJ2-1, with D possibly matching TRBD1 (5 bases). The length of the CDR3 is 17 residues. The V end lost 1 base, the J end lost 2 bases, and 15 bases lay between the germline ends. Germline values: CDR1 MGHRA, CDR2 YSYEKL. The DNA for the CDR3 is TGCGCCAGCAGCCAAGCCCAATCAGGGATACCCTACAATGAGCAGTTCTTC. Amino acid sequence: CASSQAQSGIPYNEQFF.

This chain links TRBV2 with TRBJ1-2, with a weak D call TRBD1 (6 bases). The germline CDR1 and CDR2 sequences are SNHLY and FYNNEI. This CDR3 spans 15 amino acids. V gave up 4 bases and J gave up 7 bases, with 19 bases separating them. This chain's CDR3 is CASSAQGIPLGGYTF. The DNA of the CDR3 is TGTGCCAGCAGTGCTCAGGGGATCCCTTTGGGTGGCTACACCTTC.

On this clone: Mismatch with germline at one junction end may stem from a read error. The CDR3 bases are TGTTCCAGCAGCTTTTACCCCGACCGAAGCGGCTATGGCTACACCTTC. It translates to CSSSFYPDRSGYGYTF. V is TRBV7-9 and J is TRBJ1-2; D is ambiguous. This CDR3 is built from 16 residues. Germline CDR1 SEHNR, CDR2 FQNEAQ (reference sequence).

V gene TRBV11-3 combines with J gene TRBJ2-2; D ambiguous. V was pared by 1 base and J by 1 base, with 4 bases between. The CDR3 spans 14 residues. The germline gives CDR1 SGHNT, CDR2 YENEEA. The CDR3 region is CASSLGQNTGELFF. The CDR3 nucleotides read TGTGCCAGCAGCTTAGGACAGAACACCGGGGAGCTGTTTTTT.

The V gene is TRBV7-9, the J gene TRBJ2-7; D possibly corresponds to TRBD1 (5 bases). Germline V gives CDR1 SEHNR, CDR2 FQNEAQ (reference sequence). The CDR3 is 14 amino acids. V was shortened by 5 bases and J by 3 bases, with 14 bases between the two germline ends. The CDR3 is CASSPLAGHYEQYF. The CDR3 nucleotides read TGTGCCAGCAGCCCTCTGGCAGGGCACTACGAGCAGTACTTC.

V gene TRBV7-9 combines with J gene TRBJ1-4; D perhaps matches TRBD1 (5 bases). V lost 1 base and J lost 6, with 21 bases in between. The CDR3 consists of 18 residues. The germline CDR1 and CDR2 sequences are SEHNR and FQNEAQ (reference sequence). CDR3 sequence reads: CASSLGYWGRRGDEKLFF. The DNA for the CDR3 is TGTGCCAGCAGCTTAGGTTACTGGGGGAGGAGAGGAGATGAAAAACTGTTTTTT.

V gene TRBV9 combines with J gene TRBJ1-2; D remains unclear. V was cut by 2 bases and J by 5 bases, with 13 bases left in between. CDR1 is SGDLS, CDR2 YYNGEE, per germline. This CDR3 is built from 14 residues. CDR3 nucleotide sequence: TGTGCCAGCAGCGTTTCGCGGGCCTCATATGGCTACACCTTC. Its protein is CASSVSRASYGYTF. The whole variable domain, remainder taken from reference TRBV9 and TRBJ1-2, is DSGVTQTPKHLITATGQRVTLRCSPRSGDLSVYWYQQSLDQGLQFLIQYYNGEERAKGNILERFSAQQFPDLHSELNLSSLELGDSALYFCASSVSRASYGYTFGSGTRLTVV.

The V gene is TRBV10-1, the J gene TRBJ1-6; D is unresolved. V was cut by 3 bases and J by 5 bases, with 8 bases left in between. The V gene's germline CDR1 is WNHNN and CDR2 SYGVQD (reference sequence). This CDR3 is built from 14 residues. DNA of the CDR3: TGCGCCAGCAGTGAACAGAGCCATAATTCACCCCTCCACTTT. Its translation is CASSEQSHNSPLHF.

The gene calls are TRBV5-1 and TRBJ1-1; D might be TRBD1 (6 bases). The V and J ends lost 2 bases and 4 bases respectively, with 15 bases between them. The CDR3 runs 15 residues. Germline CDR1 and CDR2: SGHRS and YFSETQ. The CDR3: CASSLSPGAPTEAFF. The CDR3 nucleotides read TGCGCCAGCAGCTTATCTCCAGGGGCGCCCACTGAAGCTTTCTTT.

The chain joins TRBV7-9 to TRBJ1-1; a possible D gene is TRBD1 (5 bases). The V and J ends lost 3 bases and 1 base respectively, with 9 bases between them. The CDR3 consists of 14 residues. Germline CDR1 reads SEHNR; CDR2 reads FQNEAQ (reference sequence). DNA of the CDR3: TGTGCCAGCAGCTTTTACGGGGGGAACACTGAAGCTTTCTTT. It translates to CASSFYGGNTEAFF.

This chain joins TRBV11-2 and TRBJ2-5, with TRBD1 as a possible D gene (6 bases). The CDR3 length is 16 residues. Trimming removed 1 base from V and 4 bases from J, with 16 bases in between. CDR1 is SGHAT and CDR2 is FQNNGV in the germline V gene. This CDR3 reads CASSLGGGVKGETQYF. The CDR3, as DNA: TGTGCCAGCAGCTTAGGAGGGGGAGTTAAGGGAGAGACCCAGTACTTC.

The chain has TRBV29-1 and TRBJ2-7; TRBD2 might be the D (6 bases). V dropped 1 base and J dropped 9 bases, with 16 bases sitting between them. This CDR3 region has 13 residues. Looked up from germline, CDR1 is SQVTM and CDR2 is ANQGSEA. The CDR3 DNA reads as TGCAGCGTTGAAGTCCGACAGACGGAGGGGCAGTACTTC. Translating it yields CSVEVRQTEGQYF.

This chain uses TRBV7-6 with TRBJ2-5; 16 nucleotides match TRBD2. From germline, CDR1 is SGHVS and CDR2 FNYEAQ. Trimming removed 5 bases from V and 4 bases from J; junction bases left unmatched: 7. The CDR3 spans 17 residues. The CDR3 coding sequence is TGTGCCAGCAGCCAAGGGACTAGCGGGGGGGTAAGAGAGACCCAGTACTTC. This encodes CASSQGTSGGVRETQYF. The full variable domain, its missing parts supplied by reference TRBV7-6 and TRBJ2-5, is GAGVSQSPRYKVTKRGQDVALRCDPISGHVSLYWYRQALGQGPEFLTYFNYEAQQDKSGLPNDRFSAERPEGSISTLTIQRTEQRDSAMYRCASSQGTSGGVRETQYFGPGTRLLVL.

CDR3 coding DNA: TGTGCCAGCAGCACTAGCGGGCACAACTCTGGCGAGGGTTTCTACGAGCAGTACTTC. Translating it yields CASSTSGHNSGEGFYEQYF. The chain recombines TRBV5-6 with TRBJ2-7, with 9 nucleotides matching TRBD2. Germline loops: CDR1 SGHDT, CDR2 YYEEEE. The CDR3 extends over 19 amino acids. V trimming: 4 bases; J trimming: 3 bases; junction bases outside the gene matches: 20.

This clone was picked up a small number of times. An end of the junction differs from the germline gene, which may be a read error. This chain joins TRBV7-9 and TRBJ1-3; D gene ambiguous. The CDR3 is 14 amino acids. Germline V gives CDR1 SEHNR, CDR2 FQNEAQ (reference sequence). This CDR3 is CSSSFGGSGNTIYF. The CDR3 nucleotides are TGTTCCAGCAGCTTCGGCGGCTCTGGAAACACCATATATTTT.

The chain carries TRBV7-3 and TRBJ2-2; 9 bases fit TRBD1. Germline loops: CDR1 SGHTA, CDR2 FQGTGA. The junction had 0 bases not matched to a gene; V was cut back by 6 bases and J by 1 base. The CDR3 has 14 amino acids. The CDR3 DNA reads as TGTGCCAGCAGGGGACAGGGGAACACCGGGGAGCTGTTTTTT. It specifies CASRGQGNTGELFF.